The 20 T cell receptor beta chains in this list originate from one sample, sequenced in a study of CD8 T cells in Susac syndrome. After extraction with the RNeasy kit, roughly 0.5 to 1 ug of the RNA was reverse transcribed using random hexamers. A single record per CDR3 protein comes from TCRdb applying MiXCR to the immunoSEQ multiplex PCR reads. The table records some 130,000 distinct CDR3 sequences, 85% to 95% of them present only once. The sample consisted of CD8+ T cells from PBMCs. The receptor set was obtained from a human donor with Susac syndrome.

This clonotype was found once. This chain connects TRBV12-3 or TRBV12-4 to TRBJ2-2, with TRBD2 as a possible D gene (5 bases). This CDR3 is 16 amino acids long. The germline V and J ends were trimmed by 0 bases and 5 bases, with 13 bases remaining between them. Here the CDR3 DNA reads TGTGCCAGCAGTTTAGCGCGAACGGGGTTGACCGGGGAGCTGTTTTTT. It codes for CASSLARTGLTGELFF.

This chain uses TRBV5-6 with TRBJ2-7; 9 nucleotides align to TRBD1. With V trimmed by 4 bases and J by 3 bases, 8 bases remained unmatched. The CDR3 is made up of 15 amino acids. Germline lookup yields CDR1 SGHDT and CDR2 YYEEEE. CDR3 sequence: CASSPTGGVYYEQYF. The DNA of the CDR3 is TGTGCCAGCAGCCCAACAGGGGGCGTTTACTACGAGCAGTACTTC.

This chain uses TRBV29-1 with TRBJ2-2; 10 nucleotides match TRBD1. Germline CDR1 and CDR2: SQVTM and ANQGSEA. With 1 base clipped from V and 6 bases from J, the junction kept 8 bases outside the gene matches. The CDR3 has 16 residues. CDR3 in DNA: TGCAGCGTTGAAGCCGGGACAGGGGAATGGGCCGGGGAGCTGTTTTTT. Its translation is CSVEAGTGEWAGELFF.

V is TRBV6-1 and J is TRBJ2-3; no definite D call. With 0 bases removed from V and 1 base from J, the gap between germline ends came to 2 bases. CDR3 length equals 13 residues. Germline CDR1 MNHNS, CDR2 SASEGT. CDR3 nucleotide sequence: TGTGCCAGCAGTGAAGCCGGCACAGATACGCAGTATTTT. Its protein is CASSEAGTDTQYF.

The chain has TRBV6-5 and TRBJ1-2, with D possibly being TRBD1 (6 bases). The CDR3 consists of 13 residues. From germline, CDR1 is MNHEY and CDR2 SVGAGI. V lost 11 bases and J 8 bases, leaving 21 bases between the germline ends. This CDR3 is CAVLGAPMEGYTF. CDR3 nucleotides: TGTGCCGTTCTGGGGGCCCCCATGGAGGGCTACACCTTC.

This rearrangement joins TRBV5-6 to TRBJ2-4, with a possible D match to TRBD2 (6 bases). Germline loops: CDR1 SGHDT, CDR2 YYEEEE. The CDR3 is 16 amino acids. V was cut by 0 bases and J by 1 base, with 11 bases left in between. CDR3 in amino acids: CASSLDGSGAKNIQYF. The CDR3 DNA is TGTGCCAGCAGCTTGGACGGGAGTGGTGCCAAAAACATTCAGTACTTC.

CDR3 region: CASSLCRVQDQCTEAFF. The CDR3 region has the DNA TGTGCCAGCAGTTTATGCAGGGTACAGGACCAATGCACTGAAGCTTTCTTT. J is TRBJ1-1 and V is TRBV28; TRBD1 is a possible D gene (5 bases). The CDR3 totals 17 residues. Germline assignment: CDR1 MDHEN and CDR2 SYDVKM. Deletions cut 0 bases from V and 4 bases from J, with 18 bases between.

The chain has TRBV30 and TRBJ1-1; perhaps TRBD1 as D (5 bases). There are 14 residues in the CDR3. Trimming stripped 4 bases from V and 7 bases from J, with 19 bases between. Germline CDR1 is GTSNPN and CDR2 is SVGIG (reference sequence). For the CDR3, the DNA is TGTGCCTGGACGTCGGGGCGGGGGGGACGTGAAGCTTTCTTT. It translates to CAWTSGRGGREAFF.

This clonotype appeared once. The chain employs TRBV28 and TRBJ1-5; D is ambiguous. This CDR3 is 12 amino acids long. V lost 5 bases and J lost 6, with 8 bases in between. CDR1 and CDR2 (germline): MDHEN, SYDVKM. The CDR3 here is CASSPPAQPQHF. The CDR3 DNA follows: TGTGCCAGCAGTCCACCCGCTCAGCCCCAGCATTTT. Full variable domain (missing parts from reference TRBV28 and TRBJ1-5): DVKVTQSSRYLVKRTGEKVFLECVQDMDHENMFWYRQDPGLGLRLIYFSYDVKMKEKGDIPEGYSVSREKKERFSLILESASTNQTSMYLCASSPPAQPQHFGDGTRLSIL.

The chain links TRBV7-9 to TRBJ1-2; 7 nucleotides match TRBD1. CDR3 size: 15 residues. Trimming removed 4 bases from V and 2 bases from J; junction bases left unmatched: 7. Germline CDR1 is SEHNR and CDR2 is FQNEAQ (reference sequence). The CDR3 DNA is TGTGCCAGCAGCTCCGGGACAGAGTACAACTATGGCTACACCTTC. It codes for CASSSGTEYNYGYTF.

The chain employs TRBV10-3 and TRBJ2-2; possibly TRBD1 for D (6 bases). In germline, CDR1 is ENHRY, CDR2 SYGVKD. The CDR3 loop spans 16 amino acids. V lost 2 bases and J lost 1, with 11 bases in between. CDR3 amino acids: CAISEGTGRNTGELFF. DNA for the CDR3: TGTGCCATCAGTGAGGGTACAGGGAGGAACACCGGGGAGCTGTTTTTT.

The CDR3 DNA reads TGTGCCAGCTCCGGGACAGGGGTGAACACTGAAGCTTTCTTT. The encoded protein is CASSGTGVNTEAFF. V gene TRBV6-5 combines with J gene TRBJ1-1, with TRBD1 matching 10 bases. Germline lookup yields CDR1 MNHEY and CDR2 SVGAGI. With V trimmed by 8 bases and J by 0 bases, 3 bases remained unmatched. The CDR3 has 14 residues.

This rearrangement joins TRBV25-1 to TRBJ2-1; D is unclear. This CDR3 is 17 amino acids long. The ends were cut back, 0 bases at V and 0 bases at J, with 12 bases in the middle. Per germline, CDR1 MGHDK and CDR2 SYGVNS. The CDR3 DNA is TGTGCCAGCAGTGAATATTTCAGTGTTAGCTCCTACAATGAGCAGTTCTTC. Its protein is CASSEYFSVSSYNEQFF.

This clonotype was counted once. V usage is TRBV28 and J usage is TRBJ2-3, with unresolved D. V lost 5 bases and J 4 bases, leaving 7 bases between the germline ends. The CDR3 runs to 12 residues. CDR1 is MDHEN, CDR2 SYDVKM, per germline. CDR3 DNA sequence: TGTGCCAGCAGTCCGGAATCAGATACGCAGTATTTT. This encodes CASSPESDTQYF.

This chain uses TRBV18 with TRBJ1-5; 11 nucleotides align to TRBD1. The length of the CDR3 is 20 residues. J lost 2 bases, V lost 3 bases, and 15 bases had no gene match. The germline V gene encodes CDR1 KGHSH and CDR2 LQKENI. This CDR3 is CASSPTTGGQGVLGNQPQHF. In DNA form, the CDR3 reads TGTGCCAGCTCACCGACCACGGGGGGACAGGGGGTGTTGGGCAATCAGCCCCAGCATTTT.

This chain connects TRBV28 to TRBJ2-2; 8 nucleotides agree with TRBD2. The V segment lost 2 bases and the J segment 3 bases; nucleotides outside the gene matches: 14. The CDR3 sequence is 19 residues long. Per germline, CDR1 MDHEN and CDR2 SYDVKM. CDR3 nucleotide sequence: TGTGCCAGCAGTTTAAACCCTTTTGTTCGGGAGGGGGACACCGGGGAGCTGTTTTTT. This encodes CASSLNPFVREGDTGELFF.

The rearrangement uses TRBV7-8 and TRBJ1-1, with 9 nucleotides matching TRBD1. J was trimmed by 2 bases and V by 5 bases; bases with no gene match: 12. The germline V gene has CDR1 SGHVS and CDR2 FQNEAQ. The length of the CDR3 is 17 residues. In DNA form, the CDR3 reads TGTGCCAGCAGCCCTATCGGGACAGGGTCCCTTAACACTGAAGCTTTCTTT. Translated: CASSPIGTGSLNTEAFF.

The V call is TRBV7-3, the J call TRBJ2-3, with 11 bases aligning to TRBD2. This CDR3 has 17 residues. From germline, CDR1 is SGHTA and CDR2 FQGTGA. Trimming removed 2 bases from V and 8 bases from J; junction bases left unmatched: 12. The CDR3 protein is CASSLWPSGRFKGTQYF. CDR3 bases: TGTGCCAGCAGCTTATGGCCTAGCGGGAGGTTTAAGGGTACGCAGTATTTT.

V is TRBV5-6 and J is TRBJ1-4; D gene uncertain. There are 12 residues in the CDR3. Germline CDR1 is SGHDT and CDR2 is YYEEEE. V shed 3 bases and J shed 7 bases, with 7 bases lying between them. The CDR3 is CASSSGTEKLFF. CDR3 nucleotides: TGTGCCAGCAGCTCGGGAACTGAAAAACTGTTTTTT.

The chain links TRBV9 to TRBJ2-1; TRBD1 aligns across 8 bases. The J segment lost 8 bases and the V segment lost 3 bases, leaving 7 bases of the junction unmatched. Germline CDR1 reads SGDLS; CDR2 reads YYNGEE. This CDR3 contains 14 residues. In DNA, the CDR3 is TGTGCCAGCAGCGAGGGAGGACAGGGCGATGAGCAGTTCTTC. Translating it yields CASSEGGQGDEQFF.